One and the same sample provided the 23 T cell receptor beta chains below, sequenced in a study of T-cell memory formation after mild COVID-19. In TCRdb, the 5' RACE reads were re-called with MiXCR into one record per CDR3 protein. The top ten clones hold less than 10% of a sample with some 600,000 distinct CDR3 sequences, 15% to 20% of them seen once. The sample taken for sequencing was PBMCs or a T cell subset sorted from them (not recorded which). All receptors derive from an adult woman who had mild COVID-19 (a few samples of this study predate the infection). Cell type and time point are not known.

In this sample, this clonotype turned up a few times. The chain employs TRBV30 and TRBJ1-1; D gene unclear. Per germline, CDR1 GTSNPN and CDR2 SVGIG (reference sequence). The V end was cut by 1 base, the J end by 0 bases, with 6 bases between. The CDR3 length is 13 residues. CDR3 region: CAWSGALNTEAFF. The CDR3 coding sequence is TGTGCCTGGAGTGGTGCTCTGAACACTGAAGCTTTCTTT.

This clonotype was picked up a small number of times. This rearrangement joins TRBV6-2 or TRBV6-3 to TRBJ2-6; 10 bases line up with TRBD1. Germline V gene lookup returns CDR1 MNHEY and CDR2 SVGEGT. This CDR3 region has 21 residues. Trimming removed 1 base from V and 0 bases from J; junction bases left unmatched: 12. In nucleotides, the CDR3 is TGTGCCAGCAGTTACTTAATATCCGGGACAGGGGCAGTCTCTGGGGCCAACGTCCTGACTTTC. Its protein product is CASSYLISGTGAVSGANVLTF.

This clonotype was seen only a few times. V and J are TRBV7-9 and TRBJ2-3; 7 positions match TRBD1. Germline CDR1 is SEHNR and CDR2 is FQNEAQ (reference sequence). The CDR3 is 15 amino acids. Trimming at V came to 5 bases and at J to 3 bases, leaving 8 bases not matched to a gene. The CDR3 DNA is TGTGCCAGCAGCCTTACAGGGGTTCGGACAGATACGCAGTATTTT. It codes for CASSLTGVRTDTQYF.

The chain has TRBV6-1 and TRBJ2-3; the D gene is possibly TRBD1 (5 bases). The CDR3 sequence is 13 residues long. The V gene's germline CDR1 is MNHNS and CDR2 SASEGT. Trimming left V 1 base short and J 4 bases short, with 6 bases between. The CDR3 DNA is TGTGCCAGCAGTGAAGGGGGCGCAGATACGCAGTATTTT. Amino acids: CASSEGGADTQYF.

The sample holds a few counts of this clonotype. The chain employs TRBV19 and TRBJ2-2, with TRBD2 identical over 10 bases. CDR1 is LNHDA and CDR2 is SQIVND in the germline V gene (reference sequence). The CDR3 sequence is 18 residues long. Unmatched junction bases numbered 11, after V lost 1 base and J lost 6 bases. The CDR3 bases are TGTGCCAGTAGTATAGCACTAGCGGGACATTCATATGCCGGGGAGCTGTTTTTT. Its translation is CASSIALAGHSYAGELFF.

A few counts support this clonotype. The chain links TRBV27 to TRBJ1-1; no definite D call. The V and J ends lost 4 bases and 7 bases respectively, with 16 bases between them. The CDR3 totals 14 residues. CDR1 is MNHEY and CDR2 is SMNVEV in the germline V gene (reference sequence). The CDR3 DNA reads TGTGCCAGCAGTTCCATACCCCGGGCGGTTGAAGCTTTCTTT. It yields the protein CASSSIPRAVEAFF.

This clonotype was detected only a few times. The chain combines TRBV18 with TRBJ1-5; D gene ambiguous. Trimming left V 4 bases short and J 6 bases short, with 10 bases between. Germline V CDR1 and CDR2: KGHSH, LQKENI. The CDR3 length is 13 residues. CDR3 protein: CASSQGESQPQHF. The DNA for the CDR3 is TGTGCCAGCTCACAAGGTGAGAGTCAGCCCCAGCATTTT.

This clonotype was detected many times. The rearrangement uses TRBV7-2 and TRBJ1-1, with D tentatively TRBD1 (5 bases). Trimming removed 4 bases at V and 2 bases at J, with 11 bases between. This CDR3 region has 14 residues. Looked up from germline, CDR1 is SGHTA and CDR2 is FQGNSA. The CDR3 DNA reads TGTGCCAGCAGCTCTAAGAGGGGAAACACTGAAGCTTTCTTT. Its protein product is CASSSKRGNTEAFF.

In its sample, this clonotype was seen a few times. The chain couples TRBV12-3 or TRBV12-4 to TRBJ2-2; 8 bases match TRBD2. This CDR3 spans 16 amino acids. V shed 5 bases and J 0 bases; nucleotides not matched to a gene: 5. The CDR3 here is CASSPRLASNTGELFF. Here the CDR3 DNA reads TGTGCCAGCAGTCCCCGACTAGCGTCGAACACCGGGGAGCTGTTTTTT.

This clonotype was counted only a few times. The chain recombines TRBV4-1 with TRBJ1-1; 8 nucleotides line up with TRBD1. The CDR3 is 18 residues long. CDR1 MGHRA and CDR2 YSYEKL come from the germline V gene. V lost 4 bases, J lost 9 bases, and 22 bases stayed unmatched. The CDR3: CASSLRGGTKSGTGKAFF. The CDR3 DNA reads TGCGCCAGCAGCCTGAGGGGGGGCACAAAATCCGGGACAGGAAAAGCTTTCTTT.

This clonotype has more than one count but fewer than ten. J is TRBJ1-4 and V is TRBV20-1, with a possible D match to TRBD1 (5 bases). There are 14 residues in the CDR3. Between the trimmed V and J ends, which lost 0 bases and 8 bases, there was a span of 13 bases. Germline V CDR1 and CDR2: DFQATT, SNEGSKA (reference sequence). CDR3 residues: CSARDLGVGEKLFF. The DNA of the CDR3 is TGCAGTGCTAGAGATCTGGGGGTCGGGGAAAAACTGTTTTTT.

Turning to this clonotype: Sequence at one end of the junction differs from germline and may be a read error. The gene calls are TRBV5-6 and TRBJ1-1; TRBD1 matches 11 bases. Per germline, CDR1 SGHDT and CDR2 YYEEEE. This CDR3 is 15 amino acids long. DNA for the CDR3: TGTGCCAGCAGCTTGGGAGGACAGGGGGCCGTCCAACGCATTTTT. Protein: CASSLGGQGAVQRIF.

The V gene is TRBV2, the J gene TRBJ2-5; 7 nucleotides line up with TRBD2. CDR3 length equals 14 residues. The ends lost 5 bases at V and 1 base at J; junction bases unmatched: 4. Germline V CDR1 and CDR2: SNHLY, FYNNEI. The CDR3 DNA is TGTGCCAGCAGTCCAAGACTAGCCCAAGAGACCCAGTACTTC. It codes for CASSPRLAQETQYF.

This chain joins TRBV20-1 and TRBJ2-1, with TRBD2 identical over 10 bases. The CDR3 consists of 17 residues. The germline V gene encodes CDR1 DFQATT and CDR2 SNEGSKA (reference sequence). The junction had 14 bases not matched to a gene; V was cut back by 0 bases and J by 9 bases. CDR3 sequence: CSAREALASGSRSEQFF. The DNA of the CDR3 is TGCAGTGCTAGAGAGGCCCTGGCTAGCGGGAGTAGGAGTGAGCAGTTCTTC.

This sequence joins TRBV6-6 and TRBJ2-7; tentative D call: TRBD1 (5 bases). V was clipped by 0 bases and J by 0 bases, with 12 bases between them. CDR3 length: 16 residues. CDR1 and CDR2 from the germline V gene are MNHNY and SVGAGI (reference sequence). CDR3 protein: CASSYSARTNSYEQYF. CDR3 sequence (DNA): TGTGCCAGCAGTTACTCGGCCCGGACAAACTCCTACGAGCAGTACTTC.

The chain employs TRBV4-2 and TRBJ2-7; 15 bases map to TRBD2. V dropped 3 bases and J dropped 5; count of bases not matched to a gene: 14. CDR1 and CDR2 from the germline V gene are LGHNA and YNFKEQ. This CDR3 has 19 residues. CDR3 residues: CASSHFTPRTSGGAHEQYF. The CDR3 nucleotides read TGTGCCAGCAGCCATTTCACCCCCCGGACTAGCGGGGGGGCCCACGAGCAGTACTTC.

The gene calls are TRBV2 and TRBJ1-3, with 9 bases identical to TRBD1. J lost 3 bases, V lost 6 bases, and 3 bases had no gene match. The CDR3 consists of 14 residues. CDR1 SNHLY and CDR2 FYNNEI come from the germline V gene. CDR3 protein: CASRGQGSGNTIYF. CDR3 coding DNA: TGTGCCAGCAGGGGACAGGGAAGTGGAAACACCATATATTTT.

The chain has TRBV7-2 and TRBJ2-5; 7 bases match TRBD2. With V trimmed by 5 bases and J by 3 bases, 12 bases remained unmatched. CDR3 length: 16 amino acids. The V gene's germline CDR1 is SGHTA and CDR2 FQGNSA. This CDR3 is CASSPRGAGLKETQYF. CDR3 sequence (DNA): TGTGCCAGCAGCCCCCGTGGGGCGGGACTAAAAGAGACCCAGTACTTC.

This clonotype was detected a few times. CDR3 loop: CASSQGEGHDEQYF. Written as DNA, the CDR3 is TGTGCCAGCAGCCAAGGGGAAGGGCACGACGAGCAGTACTTC. The J gene is TRBJ2-7, the V gene TRBV4-2; D remains unclear. The CDR3 covers 14 residues. Germline V gene lookup returns CDR1 LGHNA and CDR2 YNFKEQ. V lost 1 base, J lost 5 bases, and 12 bases lay in between.

The sample holds a few counts of this clonotype. This rearrangement joins TRBV19 to TRBJ1-2; 8 bases line up with TRBD1. CDR1 and CDR2 from the germline V gene are LNHDA and SQIVND (reference sequence). This CDR3 spans 16 amino acids. The J segment lost 2 bases and the V segment lost 0 bases, leaving 5 bases of the junction unmatched. DNA for the CDR3: TGTGCCAGTAGTATAGACTGGACAGGGCTGAACTATGGCTACACCTTC. Its protein product is CASSIDWTGLNYGYTF. Based on the CDR3 plus reference TRBV19 and TRBJ1-2, the full variable domain is DGGITQSPKYLFRKEGQNVTLSCEQNLNHDAMYWYRQDPGQGLRLIYYSQIVNDFQKGDIAEGYSVSREKKESFPLTVTSAQKNPTAFYLCASSIDWTGLNYGYTFGSGTRLTVV.

The chain joins TRBV6-1 to TRBJ2-1; possible D gene TRBD1, 6 bases. CDR3 length equals 15 residues. Germline-derived CDR1 and CDR2 are MNHNS and SASEGT. Trimming pared 2 bases from V and 1 base from J, leaving 9 bases between. CDR3 in amino acids: CASSEPQGSYNEQFF. For the CDR3, the DNA is TGTGCCAGCAGTGAACCACAGGGTTCCTACAATGAGCAGTTCTTC.

This clonotype was found a few times. This chain links TRBV3-1 with TRBJ2-3, with no clear D. The germline CDR1 and CDR2 sequences are LGHDT and YNNKEL (reference sequence). This CDR3 comprises 16 residues. V was pared by 4 bases and J by 0 bases, with 14 bases between. The CDR3 nucleotides are TGTGCCAGCAGCCTTTGGGAATCCTTAAGCACAGATACGCAGTATTTT. Translation gives CASSLWESLSTDTQYF.

This clonotype has at least ten counts. J is TRBJ2-2 and V is TRBV4-3, with TRBD2 matching over 8 bases. CDR1 is LGHNA and CDR2 is YSLEER in the germline V gene. The CDR3 is made up of 15 amino acids. With V trimmed by 4 bases and J by 6 bases, 7 bases remained unmatched. CDR3 in DNA: TGCGCCAGCAGCCTCCAAAGCGGGAGCCCCGGGGAGCTGTTTTTT. Translation: CASSLQSGSPGELFF.